These 21 T cell receptor beta chains were sequenced from one sample in a study of blood T cell repertoires in COVID-19. The method was immunoSEQ multiplex PCR; TCRdb's version includes in-frame clones alone and lacks a portion of them. The sample consists of a few hundred thousand clones, 80% to 85% of them appearing once. The sample consisted of peripheral blood. These receptors all come from a person aged 65 to 79 with COVID-19, enrolled during active disease.

The rearrangement links TRBV14 to TRBJ1-6; D unclear. This CDR3 contains 15 residues. Germline V gene sequence: CDR1 SGHDN, CDR2 FVKESK. V dropped 0 bases and J dropped 7 bases, with 10 bases sitting between them. CDR3 amino acids: CASSQELRRNSPLHF. Written as DNA, the CDR3 is TGTGCCAGCAGCCAAGAACTCAGGAGGAATTCACCCCTCCACTTT.

The chain recombines TRBV27 with TRBJ1-5, with TRBD1 identical over 8 bases. Germline trimming cut 6 bases from V and 7 bases from J; bases unmatched to any gene: 2. CDR1 is MNHEY, CDR2 SMNVEV, per germline (reference sequence). The CDR3 is made up of 12 amino acids. CDR3 region: CASRTGAQPQHF. The CDR3 nucleotides read TGTGCCAGCAGGACAGGGGCCCAGCCCCAGCATTTT.

The rearrangement joins TRBV5-1 to TRBJ2-7; 10 nucleotides agree with TRBD1. Germline lookup yields CDR1 SGHRS and CDR2 YFSETQ. Trimming took 4 bases from V and 0 from J; bases not matched to a gene: 7. CDR3 length: 16 amino acids. This chain's CDR3 is CASSIGQGVLSYEQYF. DNA for the CDR3: TGCGCCAGCAGCATAGGACAGGGGGTTCTCTCCTACGAGCAGTACTTC.

The rearrangement uses TRBV7-2 and TRBJ1-2; D is ambiguous. From germline, CDR1 is SGHTA and CDR2 FQGNSA. The CDR3 runs to 14 residues. V lost 0 bases and J 3 bases, leaving 8 bases between the germline ends. CDR3 sequence reads: CASSLAGQDYGYTF. Here the CDR3 DNA reads TGTGCCAGCAGCTTAGCGGGCCAGGACTATGGCTACACCTTC.

DNA of the CDR3: TGTGCCAGCAGTGAGTGGCCCCTTTCCAATCAGCCCCAGCATTTT. Its protein is CASSEWPLSNQPQHF. The rearrangement uses TRBV6-1 and TRBJ1-5, with D uncertain. Germline-derived CDR1 and CDR2 are MNHNS and SASEGT. The V and J ends lost 3 bases and 3 bases respectively, with 12 bases between them. The CDR3 totals 15 residues.

The table lists this clone with a few counts. The chain is built from TRBV13 and TRBJ1-1, with TRBD1 identical over 8 bases. The CDR3 runs to 14 residues. CDR1 PRHDT and CDR2 FYEKMQ come from the germline V gene (reference sequence). Germline trimming cut 3 bases from V and 1 base from J; bases unmatched to any gene: 1. The CDR3 here is CASSLDRANTEAFF. The CDR3 region has the DNA TGTGCCAGCAGCTTGGACAGGGCGAACACTGAAGCTTTCTTT. The entire variable domain, with the rest obtained from reference TRBV13 and TRBJ1-1, is as follows: AAGVIQSPRHLIKEKRETATLKCYPIPRHDTVYWYQQGPGQDPQFLISFYEKMQSDKGSIPDRFSAQQFSDYHSELNMSSLELGDSALYFCASSLDRANTEAFFGQGTRLTVV.

The gene calls are TRBV11-2 and TRBJ1-2, with D possibly being TRBD1 (6 bases). Trimming stripped 4 bases from V and 3 bases from J, with 12 bases between. CDR3 length: 14 residues. Germline lookup yields CDR1 SGHAT and CDR2 FQNNGV. CDR3 bases: TGTGCCAGCAGCTACAGGGATAGGGACTATGGCTACACCTTC. It specifies CASSYRDRDYGYTF.

The chain is built from TRBV6-5 and TRBJ2-2; tentative D call: TRBD2 (5 bases). The CDR3 length is 15 residues. Trimming stripped 6 bases from V and 2 bases from J, with 13 bases between. Germline CDR1 MNHEY, CDR2 SVGAGI. This CDR3 reads CASRGTRINTGELFF. DNA for the CDR3: TGTGCCAGCAGAGGCACTAGGATAAACACCGGGGAGCTGTTTTTT.

In this sample, this clone turned up once. The V and J genes are TRBV4-3 and TRBJ1-5; D call uncertain. Germline-derived CDR1 and CDR2 are LGHNA and YSLEER. CDR3 size: 13 residues. Trimming stripped 0 bases from V and 6 bases from J, with 6 bases between. Here the CDR3 reads CASSQDGTQPQHF. The DNA of the CDR3 is TGCGCCAGCAGCCAAGATGGCACTCAGCCCCAGCATTTT.

This clone was observed once. The rearrangement uses TRBV28 and TRBJ2-1; 10 positions match TRBD1. This CDR3 is 15 amino acids long. The ends lost 5 bases at V and 4 bases at J; junction bases unmatched: 5. Germline assignment: CDR1 MDHEN and CDR2 SYDVKM. Here the CDR3 DNA reads TGTGCCAGCAGTCAACGGGACAGGGGTTACAATGAGCAGTTCTTC. The encoded protein is CASSQRDRGYNEQFF.

This rearrangement joins TRBV5-1 to TRBJ2-7; TRBD1 aligns across 9 bases. Germline V gene lookup returns CDR1 SGHRS and CDR2 YFSETQ. The CDR3 covers 14 residues. J was trimmed by 1 base and V by 4 bases; bases with no gene match: 3. CDR3 bases: TGCGCCAGCAGCGCTGGGACAGGGTCCTACGAGCAGTACTTC. Residues: CASSAGTGSYEQYF.

The J gene is TRBJ2-1, the V gene TRBV19; 9 nucleotides align to TRBD2. Germline trimming cut 3 bases from V and 8 bases from J; bases unmatched to any gene: 5. The CDR3 runs 14 residues. Per the germline V gene, CDR1 is LNHDA and CDR2 is SQIVND (reference sequence). CDR3 protein: CASSMGLAVDEQFF. DNA of the CDR3: TGTGCCAGTAGTATGGGACTAGCTGTCGATGAGCAGTTCTTC.

V and J are TRBV30 and TRBJ2-1, with 10 bases identical to TRBD2. The CDR3 has 14 amino acids. Germline CDR1 reads GTSNPN; CDR2 reads SVGIG (reference sequence). J gave up 7 bases and V 8 bases, and 11 bases lay outside the gene matches. The CDR3 sequence is CAGPGLATKNEQFF. In DNA form, the CDR3 reads TGTGCCGGACCGGGACTAGCGACCAAAAATGAGCAGTTCTTC.

This chain joins TRBV7-3 and TRBJ2-7; TRBD2 is a possible D gene (6 bases). Trimming took off 6 bases at V and 5 bases at J, with 17 bases between the two ends. The CDR3 loop spans 14 amino acids. CDR1 SGHTA and CDR2 FQGTGA come from the germline V gene. CDR3 sequence reads: CASRGTRGTHEQYF. Here the CDR3 DNA reads TGTGCCAGCAGAGGGACTCGGGGTACCCACGAGCAGTACTTC.

This clone was seen only a few times. V and J are TRBV3-1 (or the pseudogene TRBV3-2) and TRBJ1-6; a possible D gene is TRBD1 (5 bases). V was cut by 6 bases and J by 8 bases, with 26 bases left in between. Germline V lookup: CDR1 LGHDT, CDR2 YNNKEL (reference sequence). This CDR3 is built from 18 residues. In DNA form, the CDR3 reads TGTGCCAGCAGACGCGAAGTCTGGATGCGGGACGGGCATTCACCCCTCCACTTT. Translating gives CASRREVWMRDGHSPLHF.

A single count supports this clone. V and J are TRBV5-3 and TRBJ1-1; possible D gene TRBD1, 5 bases. TRBV5-3 counts as an open reading frame of uncertain function. Trimming removed 1 base from V and 1 base from J, with 11 bases in between. The CDR3 is 15 residues long. The CDR3 reads CARSLKARENTEAFF. DNA of the CDR3: TGTGCCAGAAGCTTGAAGGCCAGGGAGAACACTGAAGCTTTCTTT.

This clone was found once. The chain carries TRBV2 and TRBJ1-2, with 8 bases lining up with TRBD1. CDR3 size: 13 residues. Per germline, CDR1 SNHLY and CDR2 FYNNEI. CDR3 residues: CAEITGGRYGYTF. The CDR3 DNA follows: TGTGCAGAAATAACAGGGGGACGGTATGGCTACACCTTC. Using reference TRBV2 and TRBJ1-2 for the parts outside the CDR3, the full variable domain is EPEVTQTPSHQVTQMGQEVILRCVPISNHLYFYWYRQILGQKVEFLVSFYNNEISEKSEIFDDQFSVERPDGSNFTLKIRSTKLEDSAMYFCAEITGGRYGYTFGSGTRLTVV.

This clone was seen only a few times. The chain carries TRBV6-4 and TRBJ2-3, with 9 bases aligning to TRBD1. Germline V lookup: CDR1 MRHNA, CDR2 SNTAGT. Losses at the gene ends were 2 bases for V and 6 bases for J; bases not matched to a gene: 3. The CDR3 sequence is 14 residues long. The CDR3 nucleotides are TGTGCCAGCAGTGACACTGACAGGGGGGATACGCAGTATTTT. This translates into CASSDTDRGDTQYF.

The CDR3 DNA follows: TGTGCCAGCAGTCGAAGGACAGGGCTCGTATCTATCACCGGGGAGCTGTTTTTT. Translated, it gives CASSRRTGLVSITGELFF. The chain combines TRBV28 with TRBJ2-2; TRBD1 matches 8 bases. The CDR3 is 18 residues long. V dropped 5 bases and J dropped 4; count of bases not matched to a gene: 15. CDR1 MDHEN and CDR2 SYDVKM come from the germline V gene.

The chain has TRBV4-1 and TRBJ1-4, with D possibly TRBD1 on 5 matching bases. The CDR3 contains 16 residues. V lost 6 bases and J lost 0, with 14 bases in between. From germline, CDR1 is MGHRA and CDR2 YSYEKL. The DNA for the CDR3 is TGCGCCAGCAGTCGGTCCCCACAGGCAACTAATGAAAAACTGTTTTTT. The encoded protein is CASSRSPQATNEKLFF.

Only one count was recorded for this clone. The chain carries TRBV28 and TRBJ2-3; D uncertain. The CDR3 runs to 13 residues. Trimming removed 5 bases from V and 1 base from J, with 7 bases in between. Germline CDR1 reads MDHEN; CDR2 reads SYDVKM. CDR3 protein: CASSKRGTDTQYF. CDR3 nucleotide sequence: TGTGCCAGCAGTAAGAGAGGCACAGATACGCAGTATTTT.